Following are 32 T cell receptor beta chains from one sample sequenced in a study of a mutant IDH1 vaccine in newly diagnosed glioma. Time point indicated: week 35, safety follow-up. Every single dose of the vaccine, 300 ug of mutant IDH1 20-mer peptide, came with topical imiquimod. These TCRs are of unknown antigen specificity. Repertoires were generated with immunoSEQ multiplex PCR, while TCRdb's copy carries only in-frame clones and drops some. The data contain some 61,000 clones, almost 85% of them singletons. The sample was PBMCs, taken from a glioma patient whose treatment included an IDH1 peptide vaccine. The receptor set was obtained from a man younger than 35 with glioma.

The chain carries TRBV7-2 and TRBJ2-7; D not resolved. Germline lookup yields CDR1 SGHTA and CDR2 FQGNSA. The CDR3 length is 15 residues. Deletions cut 5 bases from V and 0 bases from J, with 14 bases between. The DNA for the CDR3 is TGTGCCAGCAGCCCCGGACCGGGTCGCTCCTACGAGCAGTACTTC. Amino acid sequence: CASSPGPGRSYEQYF.

This clone showed up just once. The V and J genes are TRBV18 and TRBJ1-1; D may be TRBD1 (6 bases). This CDR3 contains 15 residues. V dropped 3 bases and J dropped 0 bases, with 11 bases sitting between them. Germline CDR1 reads KGHSH; CDR2 reads LQKENI. The DNA for the CDR3 is TGTGCCAGCTCACCCTTACAGGGTTTGAACACTGAAGCTTTCTTT. It specifies CASSPLQGLNTEAFF.

The chain links TRBV14 to TRBJ2-5, with 11 bases lining up with TRBD2. The CDR3 contains 18 residues. Per germline, CDR1 SGHDN and CDR2 FVKESK. Trimming removed 4 bases from V and 4 bases from J; junction bases left unmatched: 14. CDR3 in DNA: TGTGCCAGCAGCCCCCGTCGGGGGGGGACTAGCGGCCGAGAGACCCAGTACTTC. It encodes CASSPRRGGTSGRETQYF.

This chain uses TRBV27 with TRBJ2-5; 10 nucleotides line up with TRBD2. CDR1 and CDR2 from the germline V gene are MNHEY and SMNVEV (reference sequence). The ends lost 3 bases at V and 5 bases at J; junction bases unmatched: 12. CDR3 length: 17 amino acids. The CDR3 reads CASSLILPSGSGETQYF. CDR3 bases: TGTGCCAGCAGTTTGATCCTCCCTAGCGGGAGTGGTGAGACCCAGTACTTC.

The chain combines TRBV2 with TRBJ2-7; 8 bases are shared with TRBD2. The CDR3 length is 16 residues. Germline V gives CDR1 SNHLY, CDR2 FYNNEI. V shed 6 bases, J shed 0 bases, and the junction held 10 bases outside the gene matches. CDR3 amino acids: CASRERAGTSSYEQYF. The CDR3 bases are TGTGCCAGCAGGGAAAGGGCGGGGACTAGCTCCTACGAGCAGTACTTC.

The gene calls are TRBV4-1 and TRBJ2-1; 11 bases are a match to TRBD2. This CDR3 has 16 amino acids. The junction had 5 bases not matched to a gene; V was cut back by 3 bases and J by 4 bases. Germline V gene data show CDR1 as MGHRA and CDR2 as YSYEKL. Here the CDR3 DNA reads TGCGCCAGCAGCCACTTCGGGACTAGCGGATACAATGAGCAGTTCTTC. This codes for CASSHFGTSGYNEQFF.

The CDR3 reads CASRELGPSTDTQYF. The CDR3 bases are TGTGCCAGCAGGGAACTAGGCCCATCCACAGATACGCAGTATTTT. This chain uses TRBV6-6 with TRBJ2-3; D possibly corresponds to TRBD2 (5 bases). Germline V gives CDR1 MNHNY, CDR2 SVGAGI (reference sequence). The length of the CDR3 is 15 residues. The V end was cut by 6 bases, the J end by 2 bases, with 15 bases between.

This chain connects TRBV6-5 to TRBJ2-1; D might be TRBD2 (6 bases). V gave up 8 bases and J gave up 8 bases, with 13 bases separating them. The length of the CDR3 is 12 residues. The germline gives CDR1 MNHEY, CDR2 SVGAGI. The CDR3 is CASAGPGDEQFF. The CDR3 coding sequence is TGTGCCAGCGCGGGGCCGGGGGATGAGCAGTTCTTC.

The V gene is TRBV4-3, the J gene TRBJ1-4, with D unresolved. V dropped 3 bases and J dropped 8 bases, with 13 bases sitting between them. The germline V gene encodes CDR1 LGHNA and CDR2 YSLEER. The CDR3 runs to 14 residues. The CDR3 DNA sequence: TGCGCCAGCAGCCAGATAGGTTTGGGGGAAAAACTGTTTTTT. Translating it yields CASSQIGLGEKLFF.

The V call is TRBV5-4, the J call TRBJ1-5, with 7 positions matching TRBD1. The CDR3 contains 15 residues. The V segment lost 0 bases and the J segment 5 bases; nucleotides outside the gene matches: 5. Germline V gene sequence: CDR1 SGHNT, CDR2 YYREEE (reference sequence). The CDR3 nucleotides are TGTGCCAGCAGCTTGGGGACAGGCTCTCATCAGCCCCAGCATTTT. It yields the protein CASSLGTGSHQPQHF.

The rearrangement joins TRBV5-1 to TRBJ1-2; D possibly corresponds to TRBD1 (5 bases). Germline loops: CDR1 SGHRS, CDR2 YFSETQ. V was pared by 3 bases and J by 6 bases, with 9 bases between. The CDR3 is 12 amino acids. The CDR3 here is CASSSLGDGYTF. In nucleotides, the CDR3 is TGCGCCAGCAGCTCCCTAGGGGATGGCTACACCTTC.

This chain links TRBV7-8 with TRBJ2-2; D remains ambiguous. Deletions cut 1 base from V and 8 bases from J, with 17 bases between. This CDR3 has 16 amino acids. The germline V gene has CDR1 SGHVS and CDR2 FQNEAQ. CDR3 region: CASSLEELPLGGELFF. CDR3 coding DNA: TGTGCCAGCAGCTTAGAGGAGCTCCCCCTCGGTGGGGAGCTGTTTTTT.

This chain links TRBV2 with TRBJ1-6, with a possible D match to TRBD1 (6 bases). Trimming removed 6 bases from V and 6 bases from J, with 15 bases in between. There are 15 residues in the CDR3. CDR1 and CDR2 (germline): SNHLY, FYNNEI. The CDR3 here is CASRLQGVGNSPLHF. The CDR3 DNA reads as TGTGCCAGCAGGCTACAGGGCGTAGGTAATTCACCCCTCCACTTT.

The chain carries TRBV6-5 and TRBJ1-2, with D unclear. Germline V gene data show CDR1 as MNHEY and CDR2 as SVGAGI. The V end lost 4 bases, the J end lost 5 bases, and 20 bases lay between the germline ends. The CDR3 loop spans 16 amino acids. CDR3 loop: CASSLTASFGEYGYTF. The CDR3 DNA follows: TGTGCCAGCAGTTTAACGGCTTCTTTCGGGGAATATGGCTACACCTTC.

The chain combines TRBV4-3 with TRBJ1-3; D remains ambiguous. The V end lost 6 bases, the J end lost 0 bases, and 9 bases lay between the germline ends. CDR1 and CDR2 (germline): LGHNA, YSLEER. The CDR3 runs to 14 residues. The CDR3 protein is CASSWTVSGNTIYF. The CDR3 region has the DNA TGCGCCAGCAGTTGGACGGTCTCTGGAAACACCATATATTTT.

J is TRBJ2-5 and V is TRBV6-5, with D unresolved. With 0 bases removed from V and 5 bases from J, the gap between germline ends came to 4 bases. Germline CDR1 and CDR2: MNHEY and SVGAGI. The CDR3 is 12 residues long. CDR3 in amino acids: CASSYSRETQYF. CDR3 in DNA: TGTGCCAGCAGTTACTCTCGGGAGACCCAGTACTTC.

This clone was recorded a few times. The V and J genes are TRBV16 and TRBJ1-4; 7 nucleotides line up with TRBD1. The CDR3 is 15 residues long. J gave up 4 bases and V 0 bases, and 2 bases lay outside the gene matches. Germline V lookup: CDR1 KGHSY, CDR2 FQNENV. The CDR3 is CASSQSGQNNEKLFF. CDR3 DNA sequence: TGTGCCAGCAGCCAATCGGGACAGAATAATGAAAAACTGTTTTTT.

This chain uses TRBV28 with TRBJ1-5; the D is unclear. This CDR3 spans 12 amino acids. V dropped 5 bases and J dropped 3 bases, with 5 bases sitting between them. Germline values: CDR1 MDHEN, CDR2 SYDVKM. The CDR3 sequence: CASSKFNQPQHF. The CDR3 DNA follows: TGTGCCAGCAGTAAGTTCAATCAGCCCCAGCATTTT.

This clone was detected only a few times. CDR3 sequence reads: CASSPGGASWQEAFF. CDR3 DNA: TGCGCCAGCAGCCCGGGGGGCGCAAGTTGGCAGGAAGCTTTCTTT. This sequence joins TRBV5-1 and TRBJ1-1; possibly TRBD1 for D (6 bases). Trimming took off 4 bases at V and 8 bases at J, with 21 bases between the two ends. The CDR3 loop spans 15 amino acids. Germline V gene data show CDR1 as SGHRS and CDR2 as YFSETQ.

V usage is TRBV19 and J usage is TRBJ2-1; TRBD2 agrees at 9 bases. This CDR3 is built from 17 residues. The V and J ends lost 6 bases and 2 bases, in that order; junction bases with no gene match: 11. Germline CDR1 reads LNHDA; CDR2 reads SQIVND (reference sequence). CDR3 loop: CASRWASGDFPYNEQFF. Here the CDR3 DNA reads TGTGCCAGTAGGTGGGCTAGCGGGGATTTTCCCTACAATGAGCAGTTCTTC.

This chain links TRBV6-1 with TRBJ2-5; D is undetermined. Trimming shortened V by 4 bases and J by 1 base, and 16 bases separated the two germline ends. Germline CDR1 MNHNS, CDR2 SASEGT. The CDR3 is 16 amino acids. DNA of the CDR3: TGTGCCAGCAGTGGATACCTATCCACGGCCCAAGAGACCCAGTACTTC. Translated, it gives CASSGYLSTAQETQYF.

V gene TRBV5-4 combines with J gene TRBJ2-3; possibly TRBD1 for D (5 bases). V was trimmed by 4 bases and J by 4 bases, leaving 13 bases between them. The V gene's germline CDR1 is SGHNT and CDR2 YYREEE (reference sequence). The CDR3 contains 14 residues. The CDR3 region has the DNA TGTGCCAGCAGCACCCCAGGGTTCCCAGATACGCAGTATTTT. Encoded protein: CASSTPGFPDTQYF.

CDR3 sequence: CASSLGRVRSPLHF. The DNA for the CDR3 is TGTGCCAGCAGCTTGGGAAGGGTTCGGTCACCCCTCCACTTT. The chain recombines TRBV5-8 with TRBJ1-6; D is unclear. This CDR3 is 14 amino acids long. Germline V gene lookup returns CDR1 SGHTS and CDR2 YDEGEE. With 0 bases removed from V and 10 bases from J, the gap between germline ends came to 11 bases.

The J gene is TRBJ1-1, the V gene TRBV7-8, with 10 bases that match TRBD1. V lost 4 bases, J lost 0 bases, and 2 bases stayed unmatched. CDR3 length: 15 residues. CDR1 and CDR2 (germline): SGHVS, FQNEAQ. The CDR3 region has the DNA TGTGCCAGCAGCTGGGACAGGGGCTTGAACACTGAAGCTTTCTTT. Its translation is CASSWDRGLNTEAFF.

The chain links TRBV2 to TRBJ1-1, with TRBD1 matching over 10 bases. The CDR3 has 14 amino acids. CDR1 is SNHLY, CDR2 FYNNEI, per germline. V shed 4 bases and J 4 bases; nucleotides not matched to a gene: 3. The CDR3 region is CASSGQGASTEAFF. CDR3 DNA sequence: TGTGCCAGCAGTGGACAGGGGGCGAGCACTGAAGCTTTCTTT.

The J gene is TRBJ2-7, the V gene TRBV7-9, with D perhaps TRBD1 (6 bases). Germline V gives CDR1 SEHNR, CDR2 FQNEAQ (reference sequence). The CDR3 covers 17 residues. The ends were cut back, 4 bases at V and 5 bases at J, with 24 bases in the middle. The CDR3 nucleotides are TGTGCCAGCAGCTCTGGTCCCGGAGGCAGGGGCCGGGACGAGCAGTACTTC. As protein: CASSSGPGGRGRDEQYF.

The genes are TRBV30 and TRBJ2-3, with TRBD2 as a possible D gene (6 bases). This CDR3 contains 17 residues. Germline V gene data show CDR1 as GTSNPN and CDR2 as SVGIG (reference sequence). The V end lost 6 bases, the J end lost 0 bases, and 22 bases lay between the germline ends. In DNA, the CDR3 is TGTGCCTGTGCAACGTATGGGGACCGGGGGAGCACAGATACGCAGTATTTT. Its translation is CACATYGDRGSTDTQYF. Supplemented by reference TRBV30 and TRBJ2-3, the full variable domain reads SQTIHQWPATLVQPVGSPLSLECTVEGTSNPNLYWYRQAAGRGLQLLFYSVGIGQISSEVPQNLSASRPQDRQFILSSKKLLLSDSGFYLCACATYGDRGSTDTQYFGPGTRLTVL.

V usage is TRBV9 and J usage is TRBJ2-5; 8 bases map to TRBD2. V trimming: 0 bases; J trimming: 3 bases; junction bases outside the gene matches: 4. Germline lookup yields CDR1 SGDLS and CDR2 YYNGEE. The CDR3 has 15 residues. CDR3 residues: CASSVEGTRKETQYF. CDR3 DNA: TGTGCCAGCAGCGTAGAGGGGACTAGGAAAGAGACCCAGTACTTC.

The chain couples TRBV6-1 to TRBJ1-5; 8 bases fit TRBD1. V lost 4 bases to trimming and J lost 0 bases; unmatched junction nucleotides: 14. The CDR3 is made up of 19 amino acids. Germline V gene lookup returns CDR1 MNHNS and CDR2 SASEGT. The DNA of the CDR3 is TGTGCCAGCAGTGGCATACCGGGACAGGACTTATATAGCAATCAGCCCCAGCATTTT. It translates to CASSGIPGQDLYSNQPQHF.

CDR3 bases: TGCGCCAGCAGCCCTGGACGGGTTAGCACAGATACGCAGTATTTT. This encodes CASSPGRVSTDTQYF. The genes are TRBV5-1 and TRBJ2-3; D unresolved. In germline, CDR1 is SGHRS, CDR2 YFSETQ. CDR3 length equals 15 residues. Between the trimmed V and J ends, which lost 4 bases and 0 bases, there was a span of 12 bases.

The chain has TRBV5-6 and TRBJ2-3; D gene uncertain. The CDR3 runs to 15 residues. V shed 0 bases and J shed 2 bases, with 10 bases lying between them. Per germline, CDR1 SGHDT and CDR2 YYEEEE. In DNA form, the CDR3 reads TGTGCCAGCAGCTTGGTCGGGTTTCTCACAGATACGCAGTATTTT. Its protein product is CASSLVGFLTDTQYF.

This clone has more than one count but fewer than ten. This chain connects TRBV5-6 to TRBJ2-7; 7 nucleotides align to TRBD2. Trimming cost V 3 bases and J 0 bases; bases outside gene matches: 6. This CDR3 contains 15 residues. Germline assignment: CDR1 SGHDT and CDR2 YYEEEE. CDR3 residues: CASSWGGGSSYEQYF. Here the CDR3 DNA reads TGTGCCAGCAGCTGGGGGGGAGGGAGCTCCTACGAGCAGTACTTC.